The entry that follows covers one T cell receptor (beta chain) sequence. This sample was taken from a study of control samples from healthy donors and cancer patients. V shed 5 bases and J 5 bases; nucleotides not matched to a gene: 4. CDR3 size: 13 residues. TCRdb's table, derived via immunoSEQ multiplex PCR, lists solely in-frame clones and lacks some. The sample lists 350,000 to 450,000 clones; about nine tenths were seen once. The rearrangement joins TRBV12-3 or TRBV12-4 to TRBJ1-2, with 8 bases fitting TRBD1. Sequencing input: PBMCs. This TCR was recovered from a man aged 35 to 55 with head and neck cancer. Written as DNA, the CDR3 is TGTGCCAGCAGTCAACAGGGGGGATATGGCTACACCTTC. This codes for CASSQQGGYGYTF.